This record looks at one TCR beta chain sequence and its context. Its cognate antigen is unknown. The data derive from a study of cytomegalovirus exposure and HLA in healthy donors. Study results and caveats: Later analysis placed DRB1 highest and HLA-C lowest in TCR association rates, which differed by HLA locus. CMV serostatus stood as the only immune exposure information on hand. There were some public TCRs occurring in many donors, but most TCR sequences were rare.

Both 60 Vbeta primers and 13 Jbeta primers went into the PCR. The data were produced by immunoSEQ multiplex PCR, yet TCRdb's version contains in-frame clones alone and is incomplete. The sample lists 170,000 or so clones; 80% were seen once. CDR1 and CDR2 (germline): MGHRA, YSYEKL. CDR3 length: 17 residues. V was trimmed by 0 bases and J by 0 bases, leaving 12 bases between them. This clonotype originated in a man younger than 40 in good health and CMV-seropositive. J is TRBJ2-1 and V is TRBV4-1; D ambiguous. The source material was PBMCs. CDR3 amino acids: CASSQESALSSYNEQFF. CDR3 bases: TGCGCCAGCAGCCAAGAAAGCGCTCTAAGCTCCTACAATGAGCAGTTCTTC.